Following are 13 T cell receptor beta chains from one sample sequenced in a study of CD8+ T cells in alopecia areata (dated by TCRdb to 2016 to 2019). In light of the paper, this sample's treatment or condition label describes: oral pan-JAK inhibitor, 5-10 mg twice daily. Library construction relied on the immunoSEQ multiplex PCR assay. For TCR sequencing, RNA was extracted from every sample and reverse transcribed into cDNA to serve as template. Sourced from immuneACCESS, this table was stored by TCRdb with only in-frame sequences that have V and J called. A share of the clones is absent; for the studies checked, an unresolved V gene accounts for under half, and the remainder has no known explanation. The sample data list roughly 200,000 clones, and 43% of these were observed just once. About 2.6% of the sample is taken by the ten largest. The material sequenced was CD4+ T cells sorted from blood, taken between weeks 36 and 40, from a patient treated with tofacitinib. The receptors were gathered from a human donor with alopecia areata.

In its sample, this clone was seen a few times. The rearrangement uses TRBV5-1 and TRBJ2-5; 8 bases line up with TRBD2. The length of the CDR3 is 15 residues. V dropped 1 base and J dropped 5; count of bases not matched to a gene: 7. Germline V CDR1 and CDR2: SGHRS, YFSETQ. The CDR3 bases are TGCGCCAGCAGCTTGCAAGCGGGAGTAGACGAGACCCAGTACTTC. It codes for CASSLQAGVDETQYF.

This clone was detected only a few times. The rearrangement uses TRBV9 and TRBJ2-5, with 7 bases aligning to TRBD1. This CDR3 contains 14 residues. Trimming at V came to 4 bases and at J to 5 bases, leaving 8 bases not matched to a gene. The germline V gene encodes CDR1 SGDLS and CDR2 YYNGEE. The CDR3 here is CASSPQGGGETQYF. CDR3 DNA: TGTGCCAGCAGCCCCCAAGGGGGCGGGGAGACCCAGTACTTC.

This chain uses TRBV29-1 with TRBJ2-1, with 11 positions matching TRBD2. The CDR3 spans 21 residues. Per germline, CDR1 SQVTM and CDR2 ANQGSEA. The junction had 19 bases not matched to a gene; V was cut back by 0 bases and J by 3 bases. CDR3 coding DNA: TGCAGCGTTGAAGACTCGGCAGGTAGCGGGAGGGCCCGATGGTTCTACAATGAGCAGTTCTTC. This translates into CSVEDSAGSGRARWFYNEQFF.

This chain uses TRBV7-9 with TRBJ2-1, with D perhaps TRBD2 (5 bases). From germline, CDR1 is SEHNR and CDR2 FQNEAQ (reference sequence). Trimming left V 3 bases short and J 9 bases short, with 12 bases between. CDR3 length: 13 amino acids. This CDR3 reads CASSLWRAGEQFF. Written as DNA, the CDR3 is TGTGCCAGCAGCTTGTGGCGGGCCGGTGAGCAGTTCTTC.

The chain links TRBV2 to TRBJ1-2; weak D call: TRBD1 (6 bases). The CDR3 is 14 amino acids. Germline lookup yields CDR1 SNHLY and CDR2 FYNNEI. Trimming pared 5 bases from V and 3 bases from J, leaving 13 bases between. CDR3 in DNA: TGTGCCAGCAGTTACAGGGAGTCGGACTATGGCTACACCTTC. This codes for CASSYRESDYGYTF. Supplemented by reference TRBV2 and TRBJ1-2, the full variable domain reads EPEVTQTPSHQVTQMGQEVILRCVPISNHLYFYWYRQILGQKVEFLVSFYNNEISEKSEIFDDQFSVERPDGSNFTLKIRSTKLEDSAMYFCASSYRESDYGYTFGSGTRLTVV.

This chain connects TRBV4-1 to TRBJ1-6, with D unresolved. The V end lost 1 base, the J end lost 7 bases, and 8 bases lay between the germline ends. The length of the CDR3 is 14 residues. Germline loops: CDR1 MGHRA, CDR2 YSYEKL. CDR3 amino acids: CASSQGVQNSPLHF. CDR3 DNA sequence: TGCGCCAGCAGCCAAGGGGTACAGAATTCACCCCTCCACTTT.

The chain uses TRBV4-1 and TRBJ2-5, with no clear D. Per the germline V gene, CDR1 is MGHRA and CDR2 is YSYEKL. Trimming took 0 bases from V and 3 from J, leaving 17 bases between them. The CDR3 spans 17 residues. CDR3 sequence (DNA): TGCGCCAGCAGCCAAGACTTGGGTGGAGCTGCTGAAGAGACCCAGTACTTC. Its translation is CASSQDLGGAAEETQYF.

The V call is TRBV29-1, the J call TRBJ2-3; 8 bases match TRBD2. J gave up 4 bases and V 4 bases, and 7 bases lay outside the gene matches. There are 14 residues in the CDR3. Germline CDR1 and CDR2: SQVTM and ANQGSEA. The CDR3: CSVVKRGTPDTQYF. The CDR3 DNA follows: TGCAGCGTTGTGAAGCGGGGGACCCCAGATACGCAGTATTTT.

The CDR3 is CASSFLAGVDYNEQFF. The CDR3 DNA is TGTGCCAGCAGCTTTCTAGCGGGAGTGGACTACAATGAGCAGTTCTTC. The gene calls are TRBV5-6 and TRBJ2-1; TRBD2 agrees at 10 bases. The CDR3 loop spans 16 amino acids. The ends lost 2 bases at V and 3 bases at J; junction bases unmatched: 5. CDR1 is SGHDT and CDR2 is YYEEEE in the germline V gene.

The gene calls are TRBV5-1 and TRBJ1-5; 8 bases agree with TRBD1. The CDR3 has 15 amino acids. J lost 13 bases, V lost 4 bases, and 16 bases had no gene match. The germline gives CDR1 SGHRS, CDR2 YFSETQ. Written as DNA, the CDR3 is TGCGCCAGCAGCCATCCTGAGAGAGGACAGGGAAGACAGCATTTT. Translation gives CASSHPERGQGRQHF.

This chain links TRBV30 with TRBJ2-7; 12 nucleotides match TRBD1. The CDR3 has 12 residues. From germline, CDR1 is GTSNPN and CDR2 SVGIG (reference sequence). Germline trimming cut 5 bases from V and 8 bases from J; bases unmatched to any gene: 4. The CDR3 region has the DNA TGTGCCTGGGGGACAGGGGGCCTCAAGCAGTACTTC. Residues: CAWGTGGLKQYF.

This clone occurred a few times. V gene TRBV30 combines with J gene TRBJ1-1; 9 nucleotides align to TRBD1. Per germline, CDR1 GTSNPN and CDR2 SVGIG (reference sequence). With 3 bases clipped from V and 3 bases from J, the junction kept 2 bases outside the gene matches. The CDR3 totals 13 residues. The CDR3 nucleotides read TGTGCCTGGAGCGGGGACAGGGACACTGAAGCTTTCTTT. Its translation: CAWSGDRDTEAFF.

Only a few counts were recorded for this clone. The gene calls are TRBV14 and TRBJ2-2; a possible D gene is TRBD2 (7 bases). The V end was cut by 0 bases, the J end by 3 bases, with 14 bases between. CDR3 length: 17 residues. Germline CDR1 SGHDN, CDR2 FVKESK. Here the CDR3 reads CASSQDDRGAYTGELFF. The CDR3 DNA reads TGTGCCAGCAGCCAAGATGACCGGGGGGCCTACACCGGGGAGCTGTTTTTT.